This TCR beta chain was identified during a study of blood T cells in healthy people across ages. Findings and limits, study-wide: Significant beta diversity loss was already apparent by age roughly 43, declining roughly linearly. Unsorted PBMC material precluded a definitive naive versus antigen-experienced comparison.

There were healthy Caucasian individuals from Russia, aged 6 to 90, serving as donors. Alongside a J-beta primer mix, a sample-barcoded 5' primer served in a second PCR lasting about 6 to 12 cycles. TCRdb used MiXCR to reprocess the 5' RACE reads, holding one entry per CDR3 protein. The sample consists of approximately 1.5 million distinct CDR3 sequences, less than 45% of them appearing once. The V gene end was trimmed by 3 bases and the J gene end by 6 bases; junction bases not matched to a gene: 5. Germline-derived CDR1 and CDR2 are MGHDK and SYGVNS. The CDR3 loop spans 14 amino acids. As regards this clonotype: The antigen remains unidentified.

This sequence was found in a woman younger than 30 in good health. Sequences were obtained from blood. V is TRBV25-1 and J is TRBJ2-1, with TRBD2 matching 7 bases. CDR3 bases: TGTGCCAGCAGTGACCGGCCGGGAGGCAATGAGCAGTTCTTC. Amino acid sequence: CASSDRPGGNEQFF.